This entry is about one TCR beta chain. The entry originates in a study of glioma-infiltrating T cells after dendritic cell vaccination. Study information: Patients received three intradermal dendritic cell vaccine injections at biweekly intervals.

Primers: 60 V beta forward and 13 J beta reverse. Here immunoSEQ multiplex PCR was the method, and the copy in TCRdb shows in-frame clones only, minus some. The sample yields 65,000 to 80,000 clones, 81% seen once. No glioblastoma patient carried an isocitrate dehydrogenase mutation. PBMC sampling occurred before vaccination, two weeks after the third dose, and at progression. The sequence came from a human donor with glioblastoma. Sequenced material: blood, taken before dendritic cell vaccination.

In nucleotides, the CDR3 is TGTGCCAGCAGCTCACAGGGGGCGGAGGGGGCCAACGTCCTGACTTTC. Its translation is CASSSQGAEGANVLTF. V usage is TRBV5-6 and J usage is TRBJ2-6, with 9 bases identical to TRBD1. The trim removed 3 bases at V and 4 bases at J, leaving 5 bases unmatched. Germline CDR1 and CDR2: SGHDT and YYEEEE. The CDR3 totals 16 residues.